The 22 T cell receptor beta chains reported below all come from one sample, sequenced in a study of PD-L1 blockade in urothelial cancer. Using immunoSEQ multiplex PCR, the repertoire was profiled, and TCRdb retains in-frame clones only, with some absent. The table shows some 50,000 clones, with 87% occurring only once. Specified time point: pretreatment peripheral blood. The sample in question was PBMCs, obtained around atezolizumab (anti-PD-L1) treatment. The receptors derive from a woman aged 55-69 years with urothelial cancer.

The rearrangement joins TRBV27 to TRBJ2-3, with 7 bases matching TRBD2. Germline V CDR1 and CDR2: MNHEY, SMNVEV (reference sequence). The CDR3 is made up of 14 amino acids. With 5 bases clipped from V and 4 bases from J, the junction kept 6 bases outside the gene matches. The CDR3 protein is CASSPRTRSDTQYF. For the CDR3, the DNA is TGTGCCAGCAGTCCACGGACTAGATCAGATACGCAGTATTTT.

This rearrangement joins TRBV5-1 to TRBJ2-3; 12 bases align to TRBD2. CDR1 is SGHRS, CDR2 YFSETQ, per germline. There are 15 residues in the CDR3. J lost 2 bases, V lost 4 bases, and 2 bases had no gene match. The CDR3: CASSGTSGYTDTQYF. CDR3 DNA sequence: TGCGCCAGCAGCGGGACTAGCGGGTACACAGATACGCAGTATTTT.

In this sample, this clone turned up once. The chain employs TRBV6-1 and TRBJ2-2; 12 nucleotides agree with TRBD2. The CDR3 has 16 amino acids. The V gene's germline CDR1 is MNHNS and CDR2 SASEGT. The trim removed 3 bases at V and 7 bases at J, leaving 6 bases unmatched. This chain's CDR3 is CASSDIWTSGVGELFF. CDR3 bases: TGTGCCAGCAGTGATATTTGGACTAGCGGGGTCGGGGAGCTGTTTTTT.

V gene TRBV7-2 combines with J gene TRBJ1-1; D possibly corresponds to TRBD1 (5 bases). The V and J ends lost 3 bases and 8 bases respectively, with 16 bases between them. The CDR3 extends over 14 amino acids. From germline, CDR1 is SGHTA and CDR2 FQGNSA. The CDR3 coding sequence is TGTGCCAGCAGCTTTCATAGGGGAACCTTCGAAGCTTTCTTT. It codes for CASSFHRGTFEAFF.

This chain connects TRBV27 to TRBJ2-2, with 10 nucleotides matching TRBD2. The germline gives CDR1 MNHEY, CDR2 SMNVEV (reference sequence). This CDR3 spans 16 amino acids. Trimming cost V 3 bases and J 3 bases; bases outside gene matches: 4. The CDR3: CASSFRLAGDTGELFF. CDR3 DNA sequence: TGTGCCAGCAGTTTCAGACTAGCGGGTGACACCGGGGAGCTGTTTTTT.

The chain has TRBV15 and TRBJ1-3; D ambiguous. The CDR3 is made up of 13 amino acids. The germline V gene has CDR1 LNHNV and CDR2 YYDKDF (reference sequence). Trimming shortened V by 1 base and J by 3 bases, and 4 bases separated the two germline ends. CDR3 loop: CATSRAGGNTIYF. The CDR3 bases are TGTGCCACCAGCAGAGCGGGTGGAAACACCATATATTTT. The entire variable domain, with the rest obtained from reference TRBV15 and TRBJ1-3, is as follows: DAMVIQNPRYQVTQFGKPVTLSCSQTLNHNVMYWYQQKSSQAPKLLFHYYDKDFNNEADTPDNFQSRRPNTSFCFLDIRSPGLGDTAMYLCATSRAGGNTIYFGEGSWLTVV.

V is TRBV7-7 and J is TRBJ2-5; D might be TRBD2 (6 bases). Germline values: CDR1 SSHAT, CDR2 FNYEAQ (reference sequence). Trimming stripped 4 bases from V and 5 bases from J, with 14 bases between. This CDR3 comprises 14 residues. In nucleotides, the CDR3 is TGTGCCAGCAGCTCCAGGGCGGGGTTGGAGACCCAGTACTTC. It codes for CASSSRAGLETQYF.

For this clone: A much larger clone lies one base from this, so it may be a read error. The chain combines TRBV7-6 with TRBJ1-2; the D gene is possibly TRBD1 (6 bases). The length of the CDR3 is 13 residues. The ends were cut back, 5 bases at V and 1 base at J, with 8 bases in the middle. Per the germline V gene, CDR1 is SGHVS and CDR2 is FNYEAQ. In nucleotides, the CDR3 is TGTGCCAGCAGCCCGGACAGTAACTATGGCTACACCTTC. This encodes CASSPDSNYGYTF.

The CDR3 coding sequence is TGTGCCAGCAGCTTAGAGCAGGGTACTCAGCCCCAGCATTTT. Translating gives CASSLEQGTQPQHF. The J gene is TRBJ1-5, the V gene TRBV7-2, with a tentative D call TRBD1 (5 bases). Germline CDR1 is SGHTA and CDR2 is FQGNSA. CDR3 size: 14 residues. Deletions cut 1 base from V and 6 bases from J, with 10 bases between.

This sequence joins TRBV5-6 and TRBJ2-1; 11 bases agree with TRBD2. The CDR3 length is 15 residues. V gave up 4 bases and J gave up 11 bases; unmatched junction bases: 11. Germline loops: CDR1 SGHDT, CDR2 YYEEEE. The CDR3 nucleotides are TGTGCCAGCAGCCAGTACCTGACTAGCGGGATGAAGCAGTTCTTC. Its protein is CASSQYLTSGMKQFF.

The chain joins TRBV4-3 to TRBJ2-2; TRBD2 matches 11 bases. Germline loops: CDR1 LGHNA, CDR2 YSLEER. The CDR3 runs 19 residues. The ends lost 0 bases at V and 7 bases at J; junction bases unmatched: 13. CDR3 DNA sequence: TGCGCCAGCAGCCAAGATTCTCTAGTACTAGCGGGAGCGAACGGGGAGCTGTTTTTT. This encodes CASSQDSLVLAGANGELFF.

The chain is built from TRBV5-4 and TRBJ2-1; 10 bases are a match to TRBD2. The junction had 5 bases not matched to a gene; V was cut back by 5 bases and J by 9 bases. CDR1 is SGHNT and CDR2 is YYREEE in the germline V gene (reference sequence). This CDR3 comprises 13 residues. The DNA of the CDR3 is TGTGCCAGCAGACCGGGGACTAGCGTTGAGCAGTTCTTC. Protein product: CASRPGTSVEQFF.

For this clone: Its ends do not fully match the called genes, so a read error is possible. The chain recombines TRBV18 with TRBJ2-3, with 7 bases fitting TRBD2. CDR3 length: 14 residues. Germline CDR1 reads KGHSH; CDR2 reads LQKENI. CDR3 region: CASSPPTSRDTQYF. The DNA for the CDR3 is TGTGCCAGCTCACCACCGACTAGCAGAGATACGCAGTATTTT.

The CDR3 loop reads CASSFGGDEQYF. The CDR3 nucleotides are TGTGCCAGCAGCTTCGGGGGGGACGAGCAGTACTTC. The genes are TRBV11-2 and TRBJ2-7; 8 bases map to TRBD2. This CDR3 comprises 12 residues. The germline CDR1 and CDR2 sequences are SGHAT and FQNNGV. V dropped 3 bases and J dropped 5; count of bases not matched to a gene: 0.

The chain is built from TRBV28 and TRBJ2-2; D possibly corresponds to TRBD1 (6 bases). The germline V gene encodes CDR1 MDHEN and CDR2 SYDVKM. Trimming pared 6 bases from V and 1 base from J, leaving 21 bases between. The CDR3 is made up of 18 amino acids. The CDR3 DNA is TGTGCCAGCAGCTACCCCCGGTGGACAGAATTGAACACCGGGGAGCTGTTTTTT. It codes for CASSYPRWTELNTGELFF.

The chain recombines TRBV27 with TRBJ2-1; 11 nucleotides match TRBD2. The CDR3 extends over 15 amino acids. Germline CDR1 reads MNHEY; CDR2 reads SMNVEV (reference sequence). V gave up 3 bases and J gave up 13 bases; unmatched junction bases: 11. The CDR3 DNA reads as TGTGCCAGCAGTTTTATAATAGCGGGAGGGCCGATCCAGTTCTTC. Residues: CASSFIIAGGPIQFF.

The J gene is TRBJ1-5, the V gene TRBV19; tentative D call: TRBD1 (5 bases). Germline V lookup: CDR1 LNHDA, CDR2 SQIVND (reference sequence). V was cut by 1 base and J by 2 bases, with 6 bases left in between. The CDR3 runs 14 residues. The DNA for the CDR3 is TGTGCCAGTAGTATAGTAGGGGGCAATCAGCCCCAGCATTTT. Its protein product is CASSIVGGNQPQHF.

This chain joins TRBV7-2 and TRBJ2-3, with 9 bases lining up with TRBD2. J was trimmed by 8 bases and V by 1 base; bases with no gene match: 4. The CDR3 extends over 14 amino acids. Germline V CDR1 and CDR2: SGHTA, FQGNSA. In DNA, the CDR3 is TGTGCCAGCAGCTTAGGTAGCGGGAGAGGTACGCAGTATTTT. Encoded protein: CASSLGSGRGTQYF.

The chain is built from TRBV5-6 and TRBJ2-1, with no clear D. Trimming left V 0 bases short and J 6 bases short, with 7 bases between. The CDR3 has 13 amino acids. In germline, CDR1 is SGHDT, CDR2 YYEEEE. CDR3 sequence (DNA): TGTGCCAGCAGCTTGGACAGCCCCAATGAGCAGTTCTTC. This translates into CASSLDSPNEQFF. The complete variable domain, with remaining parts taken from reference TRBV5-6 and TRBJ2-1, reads DAGVTQSPTHLIKTRGQQVTLRCSPKSGHDTVSWYQQALGQGPQFIFQYYEEEERQRGNFPDRFSGHQFPNYSSELNVNALLLGDSALYLCASSLDSPNEQFFGPGTRLTVL.

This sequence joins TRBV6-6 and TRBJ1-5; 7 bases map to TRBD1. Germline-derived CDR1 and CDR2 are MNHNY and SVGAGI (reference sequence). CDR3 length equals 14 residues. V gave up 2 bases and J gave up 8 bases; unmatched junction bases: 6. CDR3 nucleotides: TGTGCCAGCAGTTACCGACAGGGTATGGAGCCCCAGCATTTT. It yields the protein CASSYRQGMEPQHF.

DNA of the CDR3: TGCGCCAGCAGCCCTGGTCGGGGGTATAATTCACCCCTCCACTTT. This codes for CASSPGRGYNSPLHF. This chain connects TRBV5-1 to TRBJ1-6; D may be TRBD1 (5 bases). V lost 4 bases, J lost 4 bases, and 12 bases lay in between. This CDR3 has 15 amino acids. CDR1 is SGHRS and CDR2 is YFSETQ in the germline V gene. The full variable domain, its missing parts supplied by reference TRBV5-1 and TRBJ1-6, is KAGVTQTPRYLIKTRGQQVTLSCSPISGHRSVSWYQQTPGQGLQFLFEYFSETQRNKGNFPGRFSGRQFSNSRSEMNVSTLELGDSALYLCASSPGRGYNSPLHFGNGTRLTVT.

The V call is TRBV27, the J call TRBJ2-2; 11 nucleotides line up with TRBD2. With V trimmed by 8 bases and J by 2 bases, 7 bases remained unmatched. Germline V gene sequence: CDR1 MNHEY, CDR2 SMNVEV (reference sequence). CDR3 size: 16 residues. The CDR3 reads CASGATSGVNTGELFF. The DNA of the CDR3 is TGTGCCAGCGGGGCGACTAGCGGGGTAAACACCGGGGAGCTGTTTTTT.